The entry below describes one T cell receptor (beta chain). The data originate from a study of cytomegalovirus exposure and HLA in healthy donors. Study as a whole: Researchers previously reported finding just under 120 million unique TCR beta sequences from 170 million or so T cells. The study's early data release held about 80 million unique TCRs from HLA-typed donors.

In the PCR, 60 Vbeta and 13 Jbeta primers were used. Sequenced by immunoSEQ multiplex PCR; TCRdb stores in-frame clones only, minus some. Here the sample spans roughly 170,000 clones, approximately 77% being singletons. Germline CDR1 MDHEN, CDR2 SYDVKM. V was clipped by 1 base and J by 7 bases, with 22 bases between them. The CDR3 consists of 18 residues. This receptor was obtained from a male donor in good health and CMV-seronegative. This rearrangement joins TRBV28 to TRBJ1-4; perhaps TRBD1 as D (6 bases). Sequencing used PBMCs. CDR3 protein: CASSLSRPRGHAVEKLFF. In DNA, the CDR3 is TGTGCCAGCAGTTTATCGCGGCCCAGGGGACATGCTGTTGAAAAACTGTTTTTT.